Presented here are 7 T cell receptor beta chains from one specimen sequenced in a study of cytomegalovirus exposure and HLA in healthy donors. The data were produced by immunoSEQ multiplex PCR, yet TCRdb's version contains in-frame clones alone and is incomplete. The sample includes 180,000 or so clones, roughly 86% seen only once; the top ten take 7.2%. Source material: PBMCs. The receptors here all came from a man aged 25 to 40 in good health and CMV-seropositive.

The chain couples TRBV5-1 to TRBJ1-4, with TRBD1 as a possible D gene (5 bases). Trimming took 0 bases from V and 6 from J, leaving 12 bases between them. This CDR3 is built from 15 residues. Germline assignment: CDR1 SGHRS and CDR2 YFSETQ. The CDR3 DNA reads as TGCGCCAGCAGCTTGGTCGGGGGGAGAGATGAAAAACTGTTTTTT. It is translated as CASSLVGGRDEKLFF.

V usage is TRBV15 and J usage is TRBJ2-4; TRBD1 might be the D (5 bases). The CDR3 extends over 14 amino acids. V gave up 0 bases and J gave up 7 bases, with 10 bases separating them. Germline loops: CDR1 LNHNV, CDR2 YYDKDF (reference sequence). The CDR3 region has the DNA TGTGCCACCAGCAGAGACAGGGATAGGAACATTCAGTACTTC. Translation gives CATSRDRDRNIQYF.

This chain connects TRBV5-1 to TRBJ2-3, with D perhaps being TRBD1 or TRBD2 (6 bases each). The CDR3 runs 14 residues. V dropped 4 bases and J dropped 5 bases, with 14 bases sitting between them. Germline-derived CDR1 and CDR2 are SGHRS and YFSETQ. The CDR3 DNA sequence: TGCGCCAGCAGCAGCGGAGGGGGAGGAGATACGCAGTATTTT. This codes for CASSSGGGGDTQYF.

This sequence joins TRBV28 and TRBJ2-5; D perhaps matches TRBD2 (6 bases). Germline V gene data show CDR1 as MDHEN and CDR2 as SYDVKM. V gave up 1 base and J gave up 4 bases, with 13 bases separating them. This CDR3 comprises 15 residues. This CDR3 reads CASSLLGTSGETQYF. The CDR3 DNA follows: TGTGCCAGCAGTTTATTAGGGACTTCAGGAGAGACCCAGTACTTC. Looking up the rest from reference TRBV28 and TRBJ2-5 gives the full variable domain: DVKVTQSSRYLVKRTGEKVFLECVQDMDHENMFWYRQDPGLGLRLIYFSYDVKMKEKGDIPEGYSVSREKKERFSLILESASTNQTSMYLCASSLLGTSGETQYFGPGTRLLVL.

The chain's CDR3 is CASSLGPGGTEAFF. The CDR3, as DNA: TGTGCCAGCAGCTTGGGCCCCGGAGGGACTGAAGCTTTCTTT. V usage is TRBV5-4 and J usage is TRBJ1-1; D remains unclear. Trimming took off 0 bases at V and 5 bases at J, with 11 bases between the two ends. This CDR3 has 14 residues. CDR1 SGHNT and CDR2 YYREEE come from the germline V gene (reference sequence).

The count of this clone is one. The V call is TRBV6-1, the J call TRBJ2-5; D not certain. The CDR3 sequence is 11 residues long. V was clipped by 3 bases and J by 7 bases, with 6 bases between them. CDR1 is MNHNS and CDR2 is SASEGT in the germline V gene. This CDR3 reads CASSDGGTQYF. CDR3 in DNA: TGTGCCAGCAGTGATGGTGGGACCCAGTACTTC.

The chain employs TRBV6-6 and TRBJ1-5; D ambiguous. Germline V CDR1 and CDR2: MNHNY, SVGAGI (reference sequence). The CDR3 length is 13 residues. V lost 0 bases to trimming and J lost 6 bases, with 6 bases between them. The CDR3, as DNA: TGTGCCAGCAGTTACTCGATTTCTCAGCCCCAGCATTTT. It translates to CASSYSISQPQHF.